There are a few counts of the clone carrying this T cell receptor beta chain. The antigen is unknown. The data originate from a study of early T cells in non-severe SARS-CoV-2 infection. Whole-study context: Sequencing of unsorted whole blood was done on bulk RNA, leaving chains unpaired.

Trimming stripped 4 bases from V and 7 bases from J, with 19 bases between. The CDR3 runs 15 residues. The germline V gene has CDR1 SGDLS and CDR2 YYNGEE. Overall study results and limits: Matches to VDJdb favored anti-spike CD8 responses and missed private and CD4 specificities.

Tagging with unique molecular identifiers was applied to individual cDNA molecules. TCRdb ran MiXCR on the 5' RACE reads and lists one entry per CDR3 protein. The repertoire has tens of thousands of distinct CDR3 sequences, 12% to 15% of them found once; the top ten carry 5% to 7%. The receptor was isolated from an adult who was a healthcare worker with PCR-confirmed SARS-CoV-2 infection or an uninfected control (not recorded which). Input material: whole blood. The gene calls are TRBV9 and TRBJ2-3; no reliable D call. In DNA form, the CDR3 reads TGTGCCAGCAGCCCCGTTTTCGGTTCTGGGAATACGCAGTATTTT. Translated: CASSPVFGSGNTQYF.